This T cell receptor (beta chain) was captured in a study of T cell responses to AZD1222 COVID-19 vaccine. Across the whole study: Researchers grouped second doses given at about 4 or about 12 weeks into one pool.

Clones were read by immunoSEQ multiplex PCR, and TCRdb kept only the in-frame ones, dropping some. The table records approximately 180,000 clones, approximately 90% of them present only once. CDR3 length: 16 residues. V lost 0 bases, J lost 7 bases, and 8 bases stayed unmatched. The germline V gene encodes CDR1 SGHVS and CDR2 FNYEAQ. The V call is TRBV7-6, the J call TRBJ2-1; 8 bases are shared with TRBD2. The sequencing here drew on peripheral blood, taken on day 0 of AZD1222 vaccination. The sequence was collected from an adult in good health. The CDR3 coding sequence is TGTGCCAGCAGCTTAGCTGCAGCGGGAGTGAGTAATGAGCAGTTCTTC. Its protein is CASSLAAAGVSNEQFF.